This T cell receptor (beta chain) was sequenced for a study of T cell responses to AZD1222 COVID-19 vaccine. Germline V gives CDR1 MNHEY, CDR2 SMNVEV (reference sequence). The germline V and J ends were trimmed by 8 bases and 0 bases, with 19 bases remaining between them. The CDR3 extends over 17 amino acids. This table comes from immunoSEQ multiplex PCR, and its TCRdb copy is limited to in-frame clones, with some not included. The sample totals about 140,000 clones. To note about this clone: The antigen is not known.

Study-level results: Seropositive at baseline were only a handful of AZD1222 recipients. Spike was spanned by vaccine-associated CD4 TCRs, which were dominant at 160-218 and 743-854. The repertoires were collected only after the peak T cell response. Donors skewed white British and female; clonal diversity was possibly underestimated.

This sequence was found in an adult in good health. The sample comprised peripheral blood. The chain is built from TRBV27 and TRBJ1-4; D gene uncertain. CDR3 coding DNA: TGTGCCAGCGCGGACGGAGAGGGTCGGGCAACTAATGAAAAACTGTTTTTT. Protein sequence: CASADGEGRATNEKLFF.